This is a list of T cell receptor beta chains from one sample in a study of beta chain features in type 1 diabetes. Clones were read by immunoSEQ multiplex PCR, and TCRdb kept only the in-frame ones, dropping some. The repertoire holds 110,000 to 150,000 clones, 9% to 10% seen once, with 0.5% to 0.65% in the top ten. Sequenced: central memory CD4+ T cells from blood. Receptor source: a woman in her thirties or forties in good health. The CDR3 runs from the conserved cysteine through the conserved F or W. D genes are given only for firm matches. Size is stated for part of the rows, as once, few or many counts, or as a class when the clone is expanded.

V: TRBV9; J: TRBJ2-1; D: TRBD2; size: few; DNA: TGTGCCAGCAGCGTACTGAGCGGGGGGCTTTCTGAGCAGTTCTTC; CDR3: CASSVLSGGLSEQFF
V: TRBV4-3; J: TRBJ2-5; D: -; size: few; DNA: TGCGCCAGCAGCCAGTCTAGCCAACAAGAGACCCAGTACTTC; CDR3: CASSQSSQQETQYF
V: TRBV6-4; J: TRBJ1-1; D: -; size: few; DNA: TGTGCCAGCAGCTCCCAGATGAACACTGAAGCTTTCTTT; CDR3: CASSSQMNTEAFF
V: TRBV1; J: TRBJ1-2; D: -; size: many; DNA: TGCACCAGCAGCCAAGATCAGGAAGGGGCTGGCTACACCTTC; CDR3: CTSSQDQEGAGYTF
V: TRBV5-1; J: TRBJ1-2; D: -; size: -; DNA: TGCGCCAGCAGCATAGGGGATCTTGGCTACACCTTC; CDR3: CASSIGDLGYTF
V: TRBV11-2; J: TRBJ1-5; D: -; size: -; DNA: TGTGCCAGCAGCCCAGGGTCGGCGCCCCAGCATTTT; CDR3: CASSPGSAPQHF
V: TRBV5-1; J: TRBJ2-5; D: -; size: -; DNA: TGCGCCAGCAGCCCGGACGGGGTGTACCAAGAGACCCAGTACTTC; CDR3: CASSPDGVYQETQYF
V: TRBV29-1; J: TRBJ1-1; D: -; size: few; DNA: TGCAGCGCCCGGACAGCTGAAGCTTTCTTT; CDR3: CSARTAEAFF
V: TRBV7-9; J: TRBJ1-6; D: TRBD1; size: many; DNA: TGTGCCAGCAGCTTAGCGCACGGACAGGGTCCTCACTTT; CDR3: CASSLAHGQGPHF
V: TRBV11-2; J: TRBJ2-5; D: TRBD2; size: few; DNA: TGTGCCAGCAGCTTGGGACTAGCGACCCAAGAGACCCAGTACTTC; CDR3: CASSLGLATQETQYF
V: TRBV5-1; J: TRBJ2-5; D: TRBD1; size: -; DNA: TGCGCCAGCAGCTTGGCCAGGGGGCCGAGATTTGGGGAGACCCAGTACTTC; CDR3: CASSLARGPRFGETQYF
V: TRBV2; J: TRBJ2-5; D: -; size: few; DNA: TGTGCCAGCAGCCGTGGGGGGTTAGAGACCCAGTACTTC; CDR3: CASSRGGLETQYF
V: TRBV5-1; J: TRBJ2-3; D: TRBD2; size: -; DNA: TGCGCCAGCAGCTCCATTAGCGGGGGGGACGCAGATACGCAGTATTTT; CDR3: CASSSISGGDADTQYF
V: TRBV5-6; J: TRBJ1-2; D: -; size: -; DNA: TGTGCCAGCGGATTACCAACAGGCACCTTGGTCTATGGCTACACCTTC; CDR3: CASGLPTGTLVYGYTF
V: TRBV6-1; J: TRBJ2-3; D: TRBD2; size: -; DNA: TGTGCCAGCAGTGAAGTAGCGGGGAGCACAGATACGCAGTATTTT; CDR3: CASSEVAGSTDTQYF
V: TRBV28; J: TRBJ2-7; D: TRBD1; size: -; DNA: TGTGCCAGCAGATTAAGTCTACCGGGACAGGGCTACGAGCAGTACTTC; CDR3: CASRLSLPGQGYEQYF
V: TRBV19; J: TRBJ2-2; D: -; size: -; DNA: TGTGCCAGTAGAACCTCTCAGCGGACCGGGGAGCTGTTTTTT; CDR3: CASRTSQRTGELFF
V: TRBV25-1; J: TRBJ2-5; D: -; size: few; DNA: TGTGCCAGCAGTGAACACAGGGAAGGAGAGACCCAGTACTTC; CDR3: CASSEHREGETQYF
V: TRBV28; J: TRBJ2-7; D: -; size: few; DNA: TGTGCCAGCAGTTTATTAGGCGTCAGGGCCTACGAGCAGTACTTC; CDR3: CASSLLGVRAYEQYF
V: TRBV5-1; J: TRBJ1-2; D: -; size: few; DNA: TGCGCCAGCAGCGTCGGTCGCGGCTACACCTTC; CDR3: CASSVGRGYTF
V: TRBV14; J: TRBJ1-2; D: -; size: -; DNA: TGTGCCAGCAGCCAACGGGGGAACTATGGCTACACCTTC; CDR3: CASSQRGNYGYTF
V: TRBV5-6; J: TRBJ1-2; D: -; size: -; DNA: TGTGCCAGCATGAGGGAGAACTATGGCTACACCTTC; CDR3: CASMRENYGYTF
V: TRBV6-5; J: TRBJ1-1; D: -; size: -; DNA: TGTGCCAGCAGTACTCGGGGGATGAGCACTGAAGCTTTCTTT; CDR3: CASSTRGMSTEAFF
V: TRBV10-2; J: TRBJ1-4; D: TRBD1; size: -; DNA: TGCGCCAGCAGCGACAGGGGGCTGAATGAAAAACTGTTTTTT; CDR3: CASSDRGLNEKLFF
V: TRBV14; J: TRBJ1-6; D: -; size: -; DNA: TGTGCCAGCAGCCAAGCGGGAGTCGGCTCACCCCTCCACTTT; CDR3: CASSQAGVGSPLHF
V: TRBV11-3; J: TRBJ1-4; D: -; size: -; DNA: TGTGCCAGCAGCTTTCTACCCGCTCCCAACGCAACTAATGAAAAACTGTTTTTT; CDR3: CASSFLPAPNATNEKLFF
V: TRBV29-1; J: TRBJ1-1; D: TRBD1; size: few; DNA: TGCAGCGTTCGGACAGGGCTCAATGAAGCTTTCTTT; CDR3: CSVRTGLNEAFF
V: TRBV6-1; J: TRBJ1-2; D: TRBD1; size: few; DNA: TGTGCCAGCAGTGGGCAGGGGGTCGGCTACACCTTC; CDR3: CASSGQGVGYTF
V: TRBV6-5; J: TRBJ2-2; D: -; size: few; DNA: TGTGCCAGCAGTTATCAGGGGGGTAACACCGGGGAGCTGTTTTTT; CDR3: CASSYQGGNTGELFF
V: TRBV7-2; J: TRBJ2-3; D: -; size: few; DNA: TGTGCCAGCAGCTTGGGCGGGGGCCGGGCGGATACGCAGTATTTT; CDR3: CASSLGGGRADTQYF
V: TRBV29-1; J: TRBJ1-5; D: -; size: few; DNA: TGCAGCGTTGAGGTGGAACAAGGGACAAGCAATCAGCCCCAGCATTTT; CDR3: CSVEVEQGTSNQPQHF
V: TRBV18; J: TRBJ2-5; D: TRBD2; size: -; DNA: TGTGCCAGCTCACCGCCGGGGGGGGCCCCCCAAGAGACCCAGTACTTC; CDR3: CASSPPGGAPQETQYF
V: TRBV2; J: TRBJ2-5; D: -; size: many; DNA: TGTGCCAGCAGTGGAGAGGGAAGGACCCAGTACTTC; CDR3: CASSGEGRTQYF
V: TRBV4-3; J: TRBJ2-1; D: -; size: few; DNA: TGCGCCAGCAGCCAAGATTCCGACAATGAGCAGTTCTTC; CDR3: CASSQDSDNEQFF
V: TRBV10-1; J: TRBJ1-6; D: -; size: -; DNA: TGCGCCAGCAGTGATAATAATTCACCCCTCCACTTT; CDR3: CASSDNNSPLHF
V: TRBV7-2; J: TRBJ1-3; D: -; size: few; DNA: TGTGCCAGCAGCTTTTCGGGGGACTCTGGAAACACCATATATTTT; CDR3: CASSFSGDSGNTIYF
V: TRBV18; J: TRBJ2-5; D: TRBD1; size: few; DNA: TGTGCCAGCTCCCTCGACAGGGCCGGAGAGACCCAGTACTTC; CDR3: CASSLDRAGETQYF
V: TRBV6-5; J: TRBJ2-7; D: TRBD2; size: few; DNA: TGTGCCAGCAGTTCATCTCAGACTAGCGGGGCCTACGAGCAGTACTTC; CDR3: CASSSSQTSGAYEQYF
V: TRBV7-9; J: TRBJ1-1; D: -; size: few; DNA: TGTGCCAGCAGCTTCACCGGGAACACTGAAGCTTTCTTT; CDR3: CASSFTGNTEAFF
V: TRBV5-8; J: TRBJ1-2; D: TRBD1; size: -; DNA: TGTGCCAGCGTACCGGACAGGGTCGCTTCCGGGGGCTACACCTTC; CDR3: CASVPDRVASGGYTF
V: TRBV4-2; J: TRBJ2-5; D: TRBD2; size: few; DNA: TGTGCCAGCAGCCAAGATGGGGGCGGGGGGCCCCAAGAGACCCAGTACTTC; CDR3: CASSQDGGGGPQETQYF
V: TRBV7-2; J: TRBJ2-7; D: -; size: -; DNA: TGTGCCAGCAGCTTAAAGCCGGACTTTCGCTACGAGCAGTACTTC; CDR3: CASSLKPDFRYEQYF
V: TRBV7-8; J: TRBJ2-1; D: TRBD2; size: -; DNA: TGTGCCAGCAGCTTACGGGGAGCGGGGGCCCATTCCTACAATGAGCAGTTCTTC; CDR3: CASSLRGAGAHSYNEQFF
V: TRBV5-4; J: TRBJ2-1; D: TRBD2; size: few; DNA: TGTGCCAGCAGCTTGCCTAGCGGAGATGTCAATGAGCAGTTCTTC; CDR3: CASSLPSGDVNEQFF
V: TRBV27; J: TRBJ1-2; D: -; size: few; DNA: TGTGCCCTACAGGCGCGTGGCTATGGCTACACCTTC; CDR3: CALQARGYGYTF
V: TRBV7-8; J: TRBJ2-3; D: TRBD1; size: -; DNA: TGTGCCAGCAGTTCGGGACAGGGCCAAGATACGCAGTATTTT; CDR3: CASSSGQGQDTQYF
V: TRBV12-5; J: TRBJ2-4; D: -; size: -; DNA: TGTGCTAGTGGTTTGGTACAGGGGGGGGCCGGTTCCAAAAACATTCAGTACTTC; CDR3: CASGLVQGGAGSKNIQYF
V: TRBV11-2; J: TRBJ1-2; D: -; size: few; DNA: TGTGCCAGTTATGGGGTGGCGGGAACTAACTATGGCTACACCTTC; CDR3: CASYGVAGTNYGYTF
V: TRBV2; J: TRBJ1-4; D: -; size: few; DNA: TGTGCCAGCACTGAAAGCGGTCCAACTAATGAAAAACTGTTTTTT; CDR3: CASTESGPTNEKLFF
V: TRBV25-1; J: TRBJ1-3; D: -; size: -; DNA: TGTGCCAGCAGGCGTCTCGCTGGAAACACCATATATTTT; CDR3: CASRRLAGNTIYF
V: TRBV7-2; J: TRBJ2-3; D: -; size: few; DNA: TGTGCCAGCAGCTTAGTAGCGGAAGATACGCAGTATTTT; CDR3: CASSLVAEDTQYF